These T cell receptor beta chains were read from a single sample in a study of patients and donors after allogeneic stem cell transplantation. TCRdb processed the RT-PCR reads anew with MiXCR; each CDR3 protein has one entry. This sample yields over 350,000 distinct CDR3 sequences, of which 16% are seen a single time; roughly 7.2% belongs to the top ten. The specimen sequenced was blood, either unsorted or a sorted T cell fraction (not recorded which). The receptors here all came from a human donor who was either an allogeneic HSCT recipient or a stem cell or donor lymphocyte infusion donor (not recorded which). It is not recorded whose cells these are; they may come from a transplant donor. Each CDR3 is given with its conserved first and last residue. D genes are given only for firm matches. Clone size is shown for a subset of rows, as once, few, many or a class of expanded clone.

>TRBV4-2|TRBD2|TRBJ2-1|few
TGTGCCAGCAGCCCCGGGGGGGAGCGACGGGAGCAGTTCTTC
CASSPGGERREQFF
>TRBV5-5|TRBD1|TRBJ2-3|-
TGTGCCAGCAGCTTGTTGCAGGACAGGGAGGCAGATACGCAGTATTTT
CASSLLQDREADTQYF
>TRBV12-3/TRBV12-4|-|TRBJ1-2|few
TGTGCCAGCAACGGTGGCGGTGCCAGTAGGGGCGATGGCTACACCTTC
CASNGGGASRGDGYTF
>TRBV19|TRBD1|TRBJ2-7|-
TGTGCCAGCGGACAGGGACTGGGCGAGCAGTACTTC
CASGQGLGEQYF
>TRBV5-4|TRBD1|TRBJ2-1|-
TGTGCCAGCAGCTTAGGGACAGGGAGGATCAATGAGCAGTTCTTC
CASSLGTGRINEQFF
>TRBV12-3/TRBV12-4|TRBD1|TRBJ1-1|many
TGTGCCAGCACGAGGGGGAAAGGGACAGGGGAAACTGAAGCTTTCTTT
CASTRGKGTGETEAFF
>TRBV6-2/TRBV6-3|-|TRBJ2-4|few
TGTGCCAGCAGTTCTAGGGAAAACATTCAGTACTTC
CASSSRENIQYF
>TRBV20-1|-|TRBJ1-6|few
TGCAGTGCTAGAGATCTCACCGTTTGGGAAGTTTATAATTCACCCCTCCACTTT
CSARDLTVWEVYNSPLHF
>TRBV7-9|-|TRBJ1-3|-
TGTGCCAGCAGCTCCAGGTACCCCTCTGGAAACACCATATATTTT
CASSSRYPSGNTIYF
>TRBV15|-|TRBJ2-7|-
TGTGCCACCAGCAGAGTAGGGGTTCGCGAGCAGTACTTC
CATSRVGVREQYF
>TRBV12-3/TRBV12-4|TRBD2|TRBJ2-3|many
TGTGCCAGCAGTCCTCCGACTAGCGGGAGTAATTCAGATACGCAGTATTTT
CASSPPTSGSNSDTQYF
>TRBV11-1|-|TRBJ2-5|-
TGTGCCAGCAGCGCCCGGGACTACCAAGAGACCCAGTACTTC
CASSARDYQETQYF
>TRBV28|TRBD1|TRBJ2-7|-
TGTGCCAGCAGTTCTACCGGGACAGGGGACCACGAGCAGTACTTC
CASSSTGTGDHEQYF
>TRBV24-1|-|TRBJ2-7|-
TGTGCCACCAGTGATTCCCTACAGCAGTACTTC
CATSDSLQQYF
>TRBV20-1|TRBD2|TRBJ2-7|few
TGCAGTGCTAGAGGTCGTACAGGGACTAGCATCTACGAGCAGTACTTC
CSARGRTGTSIYEQYF
>TRBV5-1|-|TRBJ2-3|few
TGCGCCAGCAGCGCCGAAAGGGTAGCAGATACGCAGTATTTT
CASSAERVADTQYF
>TRBV18|-|TRBJ2-7|-
TGTGCCAGCTCACCACCCCAGGGTAGGGAGTACTTC
CASSPPQGREYF
>TRBV14|-|TRBJ2-2|-
TGTGCCAGCAGCCAAGTTCTAGGAGGGGAGCTGTTTTTT
CASSQVLGGELFF
>TRBV5-1|TRBD1|TRBJ2-5|-
TGCGCCAGCAGCTTGCGCAGGGGGCTGGAGACCCAGTACTTC
CASSLRRGLETQYF